A single sample gave rise to the 30 T cell receptor beta chains below, sequenced in a study of T cell repertoires in cytomegalovirus infection. TCRdb processed the reads anew with MiXCR; each CDR3 protein has one entry. The sample consists of over 100,000 distinct CDR3 sequences, 10% of them appearing once. These receptors have no known antigen. The specimen was PBMCs, sequenced either directly or after in vitro stimulation (not recorded which). These receptors came from a human donor in good health (CMV status not recorded). Some clones in this sample may be carry-over from other donors' samples.

This clonotype was picked up a small number of times. CDR3 sequence (DNA): TGTGCCATGGGAGCGGGAGTCTCCTACAATGAGCAGTTCTTC. Translating gives CAMGAGVSYNEQFF. The V gene is TRBV10-3, the J gene TRBJ2-1; 8 positions agree with TRBD2. After removal of 9 bases from V and 0 bases from J, the junction contained 4 bases not matched to a gene. The CDR3 runs 14 residues. Germline values: CDR1 ENHRY, CDR2 SYGVKD.

This clonotype is judged medium-sized. The V call is TRBV7-2, the J call TRBJ2-3; possibly TRBD1 for D (5 bases). Germline values: CDR1 SGHTA, CDR2 FQGNSA. The CDR3 loop spans 16 amino acids. Trimming pared 5 bases from V and 4 bases from J, leaving 19 bases between. In DNA, the CDR3 is TGTGCCAGCAGCCAGTACGGGTTGGGGCAAGCAGATACGCAGTATTTT. Its translation is CASSQYGLGQADTQYF. Filled out from reference TRBV7-2 and TRBJ2-3, the complete variable domain reads GAGVSQSPSNKVTEKGKDVELRCDPISGHTALYWYRQSLGQGLEFLIYFQGNSAPDKSGLPSDRFSAERTGGSVSTLTIQRTQQEDSAVYLCASSQYGLGQADTQYFGPGTRLTVL.

This chain uses TRBV27 with TRBJ2-1, with D possibly TRBD2 on 5 matching bases. This CDR3 region has 16 residues. V was cut by 0 bases and J by 2 bases, with 11 bases left in between. Looked up from germline, CDR1 is MNHEY and CDR2 is SMNVEV (reference sequence). CDR3: CASSLSSGDTYNEQFF. The CDR3 DNA sequence: TGTGCCAGCAGTTTATCCAGCGGTGATACCTACAATGAGCAGTTCTTC.

This clonotype has at least ten counts. The chain links TRBV4-3 to TRBJ2-3; TRBD2 aligns across 8 bases. After removal of 1 base from V and 6 bases from J, the junction contained 6 bases not matched to a gene. CDR1 and CDR2 from the germline V gene are LGHNA and YSLEER. The CDR3 totals 15 residues. This CDR3 reads CASSQVVAGTDTQYF. The CDR3, as DNA: TGCGCCAGCAGCCAAGTGGTAGCGGGAACGGATACGCAGTATTTT.

In its sample, this clonotype was seen many times. This chain's CDR3 is CSAQLDRVHEQYF. In DNA, the CDR3 is TGCAGTGCGCAGCTGGACAGGGTCCACGAGCAGTACTTC. The chain links TRBV20-1 to TRBJ2-7; 8 positions match TRBD1. The CDR3 is made up of 13 amino acids. The V gene's germline CDR1 is DFQATT and CDR2 SNEGSKA (reference sequence). V shed 6 bases, J shed 5 bases, and the junction held 9 bases outside the gene matches.

This clonotype was detected many times. This chain links TRBV28 with TRBJ1-4; D gene unclear. V was clipped by 2 bases and J by 8 bases, with 12 bases between them. Per the germline V gene, CDR1 is MDHEN and CDR2 is SYDVKM. The CDR3 is 14 residues long. CDR3 DNA: TGTGCCAGCAGTTTACAACTCCCCGAGGAAAAACTGTTTTTT. It translates to CASSLQLPEEKLFF. The full variable domain, completed using reference TRBV28 and TRBJ1-4, is DVKVTQSSRYLVKRTGEKVFLECVQDMDHENMFWYRQDPGLGLRLIYFSYDVKMKEKGDIPEGYSVSREKKERFSLILESASTNQTSMYLCASSLQLPEEKLFFGSGTQLSVL.

Remarks on this clonotype: A much larger clone is a single base away; this may be a read error. The chain combines TRBV7-3 with TRBJ2-6; perhaps TRBD1 as D (6 bases). There are 15 residues in the CDR3. Germline CDR1 SGHTA, CDR2 FQGTGA. The CDR3 DNA reads as TGTGCCAGCAGCTCACAGGGCTCTGGGACCAACGTCCTGACTTTC. It yields the protein CASSSQGSGTNVLTF.

This clonotype was found many times. The CDR3: CASSLAFTGELFF. Here the CDR3 DNA reads TGTGCCAGCAGCTTGGCCTTCACCGGGGAGCTGTTTTTT. The chain couples TRBV5-4 to TRBJ2-2, with D unresolved. CDR1 and CDR2 from the germline V gene are SGHNT and YYREEE (reference sequence). Trimming shortened V by 0 bases and J by 4 bases, and 4 bases separated the two germline ends. This CDR3 contains 13 residues.

This clonotype was picked up many times. The chain employs TRBV2 and TRBJ1-5; 10 bases align to TRBD1. Looked up from germline, CDR1 is SNHLY and CDR2 is FYNNEI. This CDR3 is built from 14 residues. Germline trimming cut 4 bases from V and 7 bases from J; bases unmatched to any gene: 4. Written as DNA, the CDR3 is TGTGCCAGCAGTGGACAGGGGGCCTTGCAGCCCCAGCATTTT. Its protein product is CASSGQGALQPQHF. The variable domain in full, completed from reference TRBV2 and TRBJ1-5, reads EPEVTQTPSHQVTQMGQEVILRCVPISNHLYFYWYRQILGQKVEFLVSFYNNEISEKSEIFDDQFSVERPDGSNFTLKIRSTKLEDSAMYFCASSGQGALQPQHFGDGTRLSIL.

This clonotype was picked up many times. V is TRBV20-1 and J is TRBJ1-1; no reliable D call. V was pared by 6 bases and J by 0 bases, with 11 bases between. The germline gives CDR1 DFQATT, CDR2 SNEGSKA (reference sequence). The CDR3 has 13 amino acids. The CDR3 region is CSAPQFMNTEAFF. In DNA form, the CDR3 reads TGCAGTGCCCCCCAGTTTATGAACACTGAAGCTTTCTTT.

This clonotype has ten or more counts. The chain couples TRBV24-1 to TRBJ2-3; no reliable D call. The V and J ends lost 4 bases and 3 bases respectively, with 10 bases between them. CDR3 length: 14 residues. Per germline, CDR1 KGHDR and CDR2 SFDVKD. The DNA for the CDR3 is TGTGCCACCAGTGAGGTTGGATGGACAGATACGCAGTATTTT. Residues: CATSEVGWTDTQYF.

This clonotype was seen ten or more times. The chain couples TRBV7-2 to TRBJ2-7; 9 positions match TRBD2. Germline V CDR1 and CDR2: SGHTA, FQGNSA. This CDR3 is built from 16 residues. Losses at the gene ends were 1 base for V and 3 bases for J; bases not matched to a gene: 7. The CDR3 DNA reads TGTGCCAGCAGCTTAGTCCCGCTAGCGGGAAGCTACGAGCAGTACTTC. Translated: CASSLVPLAGSYEQYF.

This chain links TRBV12-3 or TRBV12-4 with TRBJ1-1, with a possible D match to TRBD1 (6 bases). The CDR3 extends over 13 amino acids. Trimming took off 6 bases at V and 4 bases at J, with 12 bases between the two ends. The CDR3 nucleotides read TGTGCCAGCAGCGGACAGCCAGGCACTGAAGCTTTCTTT. This codes for CASSGQPGTEAFF.

V and J are TRBV18 and TRBJ2-5; perhaps TRBD2 as D (6 bases). The CDR3 has 14 residues. V shed 6 bases and J shed 4 bases, with 15 bases lying between them. Germline loops: CDR1 KGHSH, CDR2 LQKENI. CDR3 protein: CASSRDGLGETQYF. Written as DNA, the CDR3 is TGTGCCAGCTCGCGGGACGGCTTGGGAGAGACCCAGTACTTC.

This clonotype was seen ten or more times. The chain joins TRBV7-9 to TRBJ1-6; 9 bases are a match to TRBD1. CDR3 length: 16 residues. V shed 1 base, J shed 9 bases, and the junction held 7 bases outside the gene matches. Germline V gives CDR1 SEHNR, CDR2 FQNEAQ (reference sequence). The CDR3 region is CASSLEGGQGSSPLHF. Here the CDR3 DNA reads TGTGCCAGCAGCTTAGAAGGGGGACAGGGCAGTTCACCCCTCCACTTT.

CDR3 coding DNA: TGTGCCAGCAGCTTGGCCCTGGGACAGGGACCAGCTAACTATGGCTACACCTTC. This codes for CASSLALGQGPANYGYTF. This sequence joins TRBV5-4 and TRBJ1-2; TRBD1 matches at 9 bases. CDR1 is SGHNT, CDR2 YYREEE, per germline (reference sequence). This CDR3 spans 18 amino acids. The ends lost 0 bases at V and 0 bases at J; junction bases unmatched: 9.

This clonotype showed up many times. This chain connects TRBV7-3 to TRBJ2-1; perhaps D is TRBD1 or TRBD2 (5 bases each). Germline-derived CDR1 and CDR2 are SGHTA and FQGTGA. V was trimmed by 5 bases and J by 6 bases, leaving 20 bases between them. This CDR3 has 16 residues. CDR3 in amino acids: CASSPPDKAGINEQFF. In DNA form, the CDR3 reads TGTGCCAGCAGCCCTCCGGACAAGGCGGGTATCAATGAGCAGTTCTTC.

The chain recombines TRBV29-1 with TRBJ2-7; 8 nucleotides align to TRBD1. V shed 4 bases, J shed 4 bases, and the junction held 12 bases outside the gene matches. This CDR3 has 15 residues. The germline V gene has CDR1 SQVTM and CDR2 ANQGSEA. The CDR3 here is CSVVGYRGIGYEQYF. The CDR3 DNA is TGCAGCGTTGTTGGGTACAGGGGGATCGGATACGAGCAGTACTTC.

This clonotype was counted many times. This chain joins TRBV12-3 or TRBV12-4 and TRBJ1-1; unclear D gene. This CDR3 region has 12 residues. V lost 6 bases to trimming and J lost 1 base, with 6 bases between them. DNA of the CDR3: TGTGCCAGCAGGGAGCAGAACACTGAAGCTTTCTTT. This translates into CASREQNTEAFF.

This clonotype was counted at least ten times. The CDR3 DNA sequence: TGTGCCAGCAGTTTAGGCAGGTTCGCCTACGAGCAGTACTTC. It codes for CASSLGRFAYEQYF. This chain joins TRBV12-3 or TRBV12-4 and TRBJ2-7; no reliable D call. Trimming left V 1 base short and J 2 bases short, with 9 bases between. The CDR3 is 14 amino acids.

This clonotype was picked up many times. V is TRBV6-2 or TRBV6-3 and J is TRBJ2-1; D is unclear. The germline V gene encodes CDR1 MNHEY and CDR2 SVGEGT. This CDR3 has 15 amino acids. V shed 11 bases and J shed 6 bases, with 23 bases lying between them. CDR3 coding DNA: TGTGCCGTCCACCCTGGGCTGATAAACCCCAATGAGCAGTTCTTC. It codes for CAVHPGLINPNEQFF.

The DNA of the CDR3 is TGTGCCATCAGTGATGCAGGGATGAACACTGAAGCTTTCTTT. Protein: CAISDAGMNTEAFF. The rearrangement joins TRBV10-3 to TRBJ1-1; TRBD1 might be the D (5 bases). V was cut by 3 bases and J by 0 bases, with 8 bases left in between. Germline V gene sequence: CDR1 ENHRY, CDR2 SYGVKD. The CDR3 covers 14 residues.

The chain is built from TRBV9 and TRBJ2-1, with no clear D. This CDR3 has 12 residues. Trimming left V 3 bases short and J 11 bases short, with 12 bases between. The germline CDR1 and CDR2 sequences are SGDLS and YYNGEE. Here the CDR3 DNA reads TGTGCCAGCAGCGCGGACGGGCAACAGCAGTTCTTC. Translated, it gives CASSADGQQQFF.

This clonotype was counted ten times or more. Here the CDR3 reads CATQRGQGGSPLHF. The CDR3, as DNA: TGTGCCACCCAGAGGGGACAGGGAGGCTCACCCCTCCACTTT. The chain recombines TRBV2 with TRBJ1-6; 9 bases fit TRBD1. V lost 10 bases and J lost 10; bases outside the gene matches: 11. Germline V gene lookup returns CDR1 SNHLY and CDR2 FYNNEI. The CDR3 is made up of 14 amino acids.

The table lists this clonotype with many counts. The CDR3 bases are TGTGCCAGCAGTGAGGGACAGGGAAATTTCGGCAATCAGCCCCAGCATTTT. Residues: CASSEGQGNFGNQPQHF. J is TRBJ1-5 and V is TRBV7-9; 9 positions match TRBD1. Trimming cost V 6 bases and J 2 bases; bases outside gene matches: 11. The V gene's germline CDR1 is SEHNR and CDR2 FQNEAQ (reference sequence). The CDR3 has 17 amino acids.

The chain couples TRBV28 to TRBJ2-7; 7 bases line up with TRBD1. Per germline, CDR1 MDHEN and CDR2 SYDVKM. J was trimmed by 4 bases and V by 7 bases; bases with no gene match: 10. This CDR3 is 14 amino acids long. CDR3 sequence reads: CASTSWDRGYEQYF. CDR3 sequence (DNA): TGTGCCAGCACGTCTTGGGACAGAGGTTACGAGCAGTACTTC. Drawing the rest from reference TRBV28 and TRBJ2-7, the complete variable domain is DVKVTQSSRYLVKRTGEKVFLECVQDMDHENMFWYRQDPGLGLRLIYFSYDVKMKEKGDIPEGYSVSREKKERFSLILESASTNQTSMYLCASTSWDRGYEQYFGPGTRLTVT.

This clonotype was recorded at least ten times. The chain couples TRBV7-2 to TRBJ2-1; D remains ambiguous. Germline CDR1 is SGHTA and CDR2 is FQGNSA. Trimming took 4 bases from V and 8 from J, leaving 9 bases between them. The CDR3 has 12 amino acids. CDR3 residues: CASSSQRDEQFF. The CDR3 DNA is TGTGCCAGCAGCTCACAAAGGGATGAGCAGTTCTTC.

This clonotype was counted a few times. The chain combines TRBV6-5 with TRBJ1-2; 7 bases are shared with TRBD1. Per the germline V gene, CDR1 is MNHEY and CDR2 is SVGAGI. V lost 4 bases and J lost 4; bases outside the gene matches: 9. The CDR3 contains 15 residues. The CDR3: CASSSTGKVTYGYTF. Written as DNA, the CDR3 is TGTGCCAGCAGTTCGACAGGGAAGGTTACCTATGGCTACACCTTC.

This clonotype showed up just a few times. The chain is built from TRBV10-3 and TRBJ1-1; TRBD1 matches 7 bases. This CDR3 has 15 amino acids. Trimming removed 10 bases from V and 5 bases from J; junction bases left unmatched: 16. Germline V lookup: CDR1 ENHRY, CDR2 SYGVKD. The CDR3 loop reads CATYPRTGVRTEAFF. The CDR3, as DNA: TGTGCCACCTATCCCCGAACAGGGGTCAGAACTGAAGCTTTCTTT.

This clonotype appeared a few times. The V and J genes are TRBV28 and TRBJ1-2; D may be TRBD1 (6 bases). The CDR3 totals 12 residues. The V end lost 9 bases, the J end lost 8 bases, and 16 bases lay between the germline ends. Per germline, CDR1 MDHEN and CDR2 SYDVKM. DNA for the CDR3: TGTGCCAGTAGACTACAGGGCCTGGGCTACACCTTC. Its translation is CASRLQGLGYTF.